Listed here are 4 T cell receptor beta chains from one sample, sequenced in a study of T cells in Graves' hyperthyroidism and ophthalmopathy. Amplification targeted TCR beta CDR3 regions from RNA transcripts. First-round RT-PCR of the TCR CDR3 relied on the HTBI primer set. In TCRdb, the multiplex PCR reads were re-called with MiXCR into one record per CDR3 protein. The repertoire holds about 360,000 distinct CDR3 sequences, with around 14% as singletons. The specimen was blood. The receptor source for this set is a woman aged 18-29 years with Graves' hyperthyroidism.

The sample holds many counts of this clonotype. This chain joins TRBV11-2 and TRBJ2-1; D gene ambiguous. CDR1 is SGHAT and CDR2 is FQNNGV in the germline V gene. Trimming shortened V by 6 bases and J by 9 bases, and 12 bases separated the two germline ends. The CDR3 contains 12 residues. The CDR3 DNA follows: TGTGCCAGCAGTTCAGAGGCCGGTGAGCAGTTCTTC. As protein: CASSSEAGEQFF. The complete variable domain, with remaining parts taken from reference TRBV11-2 and TRBJ2-1, reads EAGVAQSPRYKIIEKRQSVAFWCNPISGHATLYWYQQILGQGPKLLIQFQNNGVVDDSQLPKDRFSAERLKGVDSTLKIQPAKLEDSAVYLCASSSEAGEQFFGPGTRLTVL.

As concerns this clonotype: It may be a read error: a sequence one base away is much more abundant. This chain links TRBV20-1 with TRBJ2-1; TRBD2 might be the D (7 bases). Germline CDR1 is DFQATT and CDR2 is SNEGSKA (reference sequence). This CDR3 spans 12 amino acids. For the CDR3, the DNA is TGCAGTACCACAGGGAGGGTGGATGAGCAGCTCTTC. Translating it yields CSTTGRVDEQLF.

This clonotype was seen many times. J is TRBJ2-3 and V is TRBV2, with D perhaps matching TRBD1 (5 bases). The CDR3 length is 15 residues. The germline gives CDR1 SNHLY, CDR2 FYNNEI. Deletions cut 2 bases from V and 4 bases from J, with 13 bases between. The CDR3 reads CASSETSGAPDTQYF. CDR3 bases: TGTGCCAGCAGTGAAACCTCTGGGGCCCCAGATACGCAGTATTTT.

With regard to this clonotype: A single base separates this from a much larger clone, so it may be a read error. This chain joins TRBV20-1 and TRBJ2-1; D call uncertain. The J call may not be correct, given that the DNA end is closer to TRBJ2-7. Germline V gene sequence: CDR1 DFQATT, CDR2 SNEGSKA (reference sequence). The CDR3 extends over 10 amino acids. Here the CDR3 DNA reads TGCAGTGCTCGCAACAATGAGCAGTACTTC. This translates into CSARNNEQYF.